A single T cell receptor (beta chain) is shown here with its context. The antigen is undetermined. Time point denoted: newly diagnosed GD, antithyroid drugs for less than 3 months. Extracted RNA from PBMCs served as the source of the TCR library. This specimen belongs to a study of regulatory T cells in long-lasting Graves disease. Overall study findings and caveats: Patients with persistent disease shared some 3,000 public clonotypes, outpacing the approximately 920 shared by new patients. Favoring TRBV28, TRBJ1-2 and TRBJ2-5 was a feature seen in persistent disease. Thyroid tissue was not sampled; only peripheral blood was.

CDR3 regions were amplified by Arm-PCR using iRepertoire HTBI primers to build TCR beta libraries. As originally analysed: Identification of gene segments yielded some 62 TRBV and more than eleven TRBJ across samples. Each CDR3 protein is one row after TCRdb ran MiXCR on the multiplex PCR reads. TCRdb assigned the V and J calls; the authors' analysis was not used. The data hold under 300,000 distinct CDR3 sequences, with roughly 18% observed a single time. Per the germline V gene, CDR1 is MNHEY and CDR2 is SVGEGT. Trimming removed 8 bases from V and 2 bases from J, with 12 bases in between. The CDR3 length is 13 residues.

The chain carries TRBV6-2 or TRBV6-3 and TRBJ2-5; tentative D call: TRBD2 (6 bases). The source material was peripheral blood mononuclear cells (PBMCs), sampled at new diagnosis, from a patient treated with antithyroid drugs. The TCR originated in a female donor with Graves disease. The CDR3 loop is CASGNGLQETQYF. CDR3 nucleotide sequence: TGTGCCAGCGGAAACGGACTACAAGAGACCCAGTACTTC.